This T cell receptor (beta chain) was identified during a study of shared clonotypes between healthy human individuals. Overall study: Three CD4 naive, three CD4 memory, two CD8 naive and one CD8 memory plate were used per donor.

In the authors' methods: Owing to the provision of junction-only sequences devoid of quality scores by immunoSEQ, filtering differed. TCRdb's copy holds only in-frame clones and misses some; the assay was immunoSEQ multiplex PCR. V and J calls and clone size are copied from that table; D and trimming were computed from the DNA. The table shows 2 million to 2.5 million clones, with roughly 91% occurring only once. It was CD45RO-negative cells, positively selected for CCR7, that made up naive CD8 cells, with terminally differentiated effector memory CD45RA+ cells excluded. The study, taken as a whole, reports: Sorted-subset sequencing was shown by rarefaction to be incomplete despite large depth.

This clone was counted between two and nine times. Its antigen is not known. The sequenced sample was naive CD8+ T cells from PBMCs. The sequence derives from a man younger than 30 in good health. Some clones in this sample may be carry-over from other donors' samples.

CDR3 bases: TGTGCCAGCAACCACAGGTTCACTGAAGCTTTCTTT. Its protein product is CASNHRFTEAFF. This chain uses TRBV6-6 with TRBJ1-1; a possible D gene is TRBD1 (5 bases). Germline-derived CDR1 and CDR2 are MNHNY and SVGAGI (reference sequence). V lost 7 bases and J lost 4, with 10 bases in between. There are 12 residues in the CDR3.